The rows below give T cell receptor beta chains drawn from one sample of a study of regulatory T cells in long-lasting Graves disease. TCRdb passed the multiplex PCR reads through MiXCR, listing each CDR3 protein once. The table shows under 300,000 distinct CDR3 sequences, with around 20% occurring only once. The material sequenced was peripheral blood mononuclear cells (PBMCs), taken at new diagnosis, from a patient treated with antithyroid drugs. Receptors originate from a female donor with Graves disease. The CDR3 runs from the conserved cysteine through the conserved F or W. A D gene is named only where the DNA matches it firmly. Only some rows state a clone size, as once, few, many or a class for expanded clones.

clone_size: once; d_call: -; j_call: TRBJ2-3; v_call: TRBV12-3/TRBV12-4; cdr3_nt: TGTGCCAGCAGTTTGCGGGAAGGCGGGACAGATACGCAGTATTTT; cdr3_aa: CASSLREGGTDTQYF
clone_size: -; d_call: TRBD2; j_call: TRBJ2-7; v_call: TRBV7-9; cdr3_nt: TGTGCCACCCAGTCCAGCGGGAGGTCCTCCTACGAGCAGTACTTC; cdr3_aa: CATQSSGRSSYEQYF
clone_size: many; d_call: -; j_call: TRBJ2-3; v_call: TRBV9; cdr3_nt: TGCGCCAGCAGCTTGACGGTTAGCACAGATACGCAGTATTTT; cdr3_aa: CASSLTVSTDTQYF
clone_size: many; d_call: TRBD1; j_call: TRBJ2-1; v_call: TRBV9; cdr3_nt: TGTGCCAGCAGCGCACGGGACAGGCAAAGCTCCTACAATGAGCAGTTCTTC; cdr3_aa: CASSARDRQSSYNEQFF
clone_size: many; d_call: -; j_call: TRBJ1-1; v_call: TRBV7-8; cdr3_nt: TGTGCCAGCAGCTTAATGGGGCGGATGAACACTGAAGCTTTCTTT; cdr3_aa: CASSLMGRMNTEAFF
clone_size: many; d_call: -; j_call: TRBJ2-3; v_call: TRBV6-1; cdr3_nt: TGTGCCACAACCAGGGGGGGAGAGAGCACAGATACGCAGTATTTT; cdr3_aa: CATTRGGESTDTQYF
clone_size: many; d_call: -; j_call: TRBJ1-2; v_call: TRBV6-1; cdr3_nt: TGTGCCAGCAGTCAGGGTGAGGACTATGGCTACACCTTC; cdr3_aa: CASSQGEDYGYTF
clone_size: few; d_call: TRBD2; j_call: TRBJ2-4; v_call: TRBV12-5; cdr3_nt: TGTGCTAGTGGTTTAATAGCGGGAGGGTCAAACATTCAGTACTTC; cdr3_aa: CASGLIAGGSNIQYF
clone_size: -; d_call: -; j_call: TRBJ2-3; v_call: TRBV29-1; cdr3_nt: TGCAGCTTATCGGCAGGGGGCGCGGGGGCAGGCACAGATACGCAGTATTTT; cdr3_aa: CSLSAGGAGAGTDTQYF
clone_size: many; d_call: -; j_call: TRBJ1-1; v_call: TRBV29-1; cdr3_nt: TGCACCACCTCATTGAGTGGGAGGGATAACACTGAAGCTTTCTTT; cdr3_aa: CTTSLSGRDNTEAFF
clone_size: -; d_call: -; j_call: TRBJ2-1; v_call: TRBV4-1; cdr3_nt: TGCGCCAGCAGCCAAGGGGGAGTAGGGGGGGCATACGAGCAGTTCTTC; cdr3_aa: CASSQGGVGGAYEQFF
clone_size: -; d_call: -; j_call: TRBJ1-4; v_call: TRBV11-3; cdr3_nt: TGTGCCAGCAGCCCGGAACGGACAGCGGTCGGGAAACTGTTTTTT; cdr3_aa: CASSPERTAVGKLFF
clone_size: many; d_call: -; j_call: TRBJ2-5; v_call: TRBV10-3; cdr3_nt: TGTGCCATCGGCCGGGACCAAGAGACCCAGTACTTC; cdr3_aa: CAIGRDQETQYF
clone_size: many; d_call: -; j_call: TRBJ2-5; v_call: TRBV28; cdr3_nt: TGTGCCAGCGGCCGCCCGCTCGAAGGGGCAGGGGAGACCCAGTACTTC; cdr3_aa: CASGRPLEGAGETQYF
clone_size: -; d_call: -; j_call: TRBJ2-5; v_call: TRBV7-9; cdr3_nt: TGTGCCAGCAGACACCAGGGGGCGGGAGATTTCCAAGAGACCCAGTACTTC; cdr3_aa: CASRHQGAGDFQETQYF
clone_size: many; d_call: -; j_call: TRBJ1-4; v_call: TRBV5-6; cdr3_nt: TGTGCCAGCAGCTTTATTGGAGGGCGTGAAAAACTGTTTTTT; cdr3_aa: CASSFIGGREKLFF
clone_size: many; d_call: -; j_call: TRBJ2-3; v_call: TRBV20-1; cdr3_nt: TGCAGTGCTATGGGCGGAGATACGCAGTATTTT; cdr3_aa: CSAMGGDTQYF
clone_size: many; d_call: TRBD2; j_call: TRBJ2-1; v_call: TRBV6-2/TRBV6-3; cdr3_nt: TGTGCCAGCAGTTATGGCGGGAGGGCCGGTTGGAATGAGCAGTTCTTC; cdr3_aa: CASSYGGRAGWNEQFF
clone_size: many; d_call: -; j_call: TRBJ2-7; v_call: TRBV28; cdr3_nt: TGTGCCAGCAGCAACAGGGTCTCCTACGAGCAGTACTTC; cdr3_aa: CASSNRVSYEQYF
clone_size: many; d_call: -; j_call: TRBJ1-6; v_call: TRBV12-3/TRBV12-4; cdr3_nt: TGTGCCAGCAGTTTGGGACGGGATAATTCACCCCTCCACTTT; cdr3_aa: CASSLGRDNSPLHF
clone_size: many; d_call: -; j_call: TRBJ2-5; v_call: TRBV6-2/TRBV6-3; cdr3_nt: TGTGCCAGCAGTCACTCATTTATGGGGGGGCCGGACCAAGAGACCCAGTACTTC; cdr3_aa: CASSHSFMGGPDQETQYF
clone_size: many; d_call: -; j_call: TRBJ1-1; v_call: TRBV18; cdr3_nt: TGTGCCAGCTCACCGGCTTCAATGAACACTGAAGCTTTCTTT; cdr3_aa: CASSPASMNTEAFF
clone_size: many; d_call: TRBD2; j_call: TRBJ2-5; v_call: TRBV14; cdr3_nt: TGTGCCAGCAGCCAAGATTGGCTAGCGGGGCAAGAGACCCAGTACTTC; cdr3_aa: CASSQDWLAGQETQYF
clone_size: -; d_call: TRBD1; j_call: TRBJ2-1; v_call: TRBV28; cdr3_nt: TGTGCCAGCAGTTTAAGTGGGACAGGGTTTTATGAGCAGTTCTTC; cdr3_aa: CASSLSGTGFYEQFF
clone_size: many; d_call: TRBD2; j_call: TRBJ2-2; v_call: TRBV3-1; cdr3_nt: TGTGCCAGCAGCCACGCTAGCGGTACCGGGGAGCTGTTTTTT; cdr3_aa: CASSHASGTGELFF
clone_size: -; d_call: -; j_call: TRBJ1-2; v_call: TRBV7-2; cdr3_nt: TGTGCCAGCAGTACCAACCCTAACTATGGCTACACCTTC; cdr3_aa: CASSTNPNYGYTF
clone_size: many; d_call: TRBD1; j_call: TRBJ1-2; v_call: TRBV28; cdr3_nt: TGTGCCAGCTTCTCTATTACCAGGACAGGGGAGTTGTTGGGTGGCTACACCTTC; cdr3_aa: CASFSITRTGELLGGYTF
clone_size: -; d_call: TRBD2; j_call: TRBJ2-1; v_call: TRBV11-2; cdr3_nt: TGTGCCAGCAGCCTAGCGGGAGACTCCTACAATGAGCAGTTCTTC; cdr3_aa: CASSLAGDSYNEQFF
clone_size: many; d_call: -; j_call: TRBJ2-7; v_call: TRBV6-1; cdr3_nt: TGTGCCAGCAGTGAAGGGGAAGCCACAGCCTCCTACGAGCAGTACTTC; cdr3_aa: CASSEGEATASYEQYF
clone_size: many; d_call: -; j_call: TRBJ1-1; v_call: TRBV14; cdr3_nt: TGTGCCAGCAGCCAGGAGCCATTAACTTACACTGAAGCTTTCTTT; cdr3_aa: CASSQEPLTYTEAFF
clone_size: many; d_call: -; j_call: TRBJ2-2; v_call: TRBV20-1; cdr3_nt: TGCAGTGCTAGAGACGCTCCGGCCGGGGAGCTGTTTTTT; cdr3_aa: CSARDAPAGELFF
clone_size: many; d_call: -; j_call: TRBJ2-5; v_call: TRBV19; cdr3_nt: TGTGCCAGTAGTCCCGACTATAGTGGGACCCAGTACTTC; cdr3_aa: CASSPDYSGTQYF
clone_size: few; d_call: -; j_call: TRBJ1-6; v_call: TRBV15; cdr3_nt: TGTGCCACCAGCAGAGACCGAACTAATTCACCCCTCCACTTT; cdr3_aa: CATSRDRTNSPLHF
clone_size: many; d_call: -; j_call: TRBJ1-5; v_call: TRBV28; cdr3_nt: TGTGCCAGCAGTTTGACGGCTCAGCCCCAGCATTTT; cdr3_aa: CASSLTAQPQHF
clone_size: few; d_call: -; j_call: TRBJ2-5; v_call: TRBV6-1; cdr3_nt: TGTGCCAGCGGGAACTCTCAAGAGACCCAGTACTTC; cdr3_aa: CASGNSQETQYF
clone_size: many; d_call: -; j_call: TRBJ1-2; v_call: TRBV20-1; cdr3_nt: TGCAGTGCTAGAGATTGGAAGGACTATGGCTACACCTTC; cdr3_aa: CSARDWKDYGYTF
clone_size: -; d_call: TRBD2; j_call: TRBJ2-1; v_call: TRBV7-2; cdr3_nt: TGTGCCAGCAGCTTAATAGCGGGAGGAAATGATGAGCAGTTCTTC; cdr3_aa: CASSLIAGGNDEQFF
clone_size: many; d_call: TRBD2; j_call: TRBJ2-3; v_call: TRBV9; cdr3_nt: TGTGCCAGCAGCGTTTCTAGCGGGAGCACAGATACGCAGTATTTT; cdr3_aa: CASSVSSGSTDTQYF
clone_size: -; d_call: -; j_call: TRBJ1-5; v_call: TRBV12-3/TRBV12-4; cdr3_nt: TGTGCCAGCAGTCCACAACCCCCGTATAGCAATCAGCCCCAGCATTTT; cdr3_aa: CASSPQPPYSNQPQHF
clone_size: many; d_call: -; j_call: TRBJ1-5; v_call: TRBV6-1; cdr3_nt: TGTGCCAGCAGTGACGACACGGCATGGCCCCAGCATTTT; cdr3_aa: CASSDDTAWPQHF
clone_size: many; d_call: -; j_call: TRBJ2-2; v_call: TRBV7-9; cdr3_nt: TGTGCCAGCAGCTTACAGGGTACCGGGGAGCTGTTTTTT; cdr3_aa: CASSLQGTGELFF
clone_size: -; d_call: -; j_call: TRBJ2-7; v_call: TRBV2; cdr3_nt: TGTGCCAGCGGCAGGGTCAGACCCTACGAGCAGTACTTC; cdr3_aa: CASGRVRPYEQYF
clone_size: -; d_call: TRBD1; j_call: TRBJ2-7; v_call: TRBV30; cdr3_nt: TGTGCCTGGAGTCGTGGGACAGGGGGGAGCTACGAGCAGTACTTC; cdr3_aa: CAWSRGTGGSYEQYF
clone_size: many; d_call: -; j_call: TRBJ2-3; v_call: TRBV20-1; cdr3_nt: TGCAGTGCTAGAGCCCGGCGAGATCTGGGGATTGGAGATACGCAGTATTTT; cdr3_aa: CSARARRDLGIGDTQYF
clone_size: many; d_call: TRBD2; j_call: TRBJ2-3; v_call: TRBV6-1; cdr3_nt: TGTGCCAGCAGAAGAAGCGGGATGACCCCCACAGATACGCAGTATTTT; cdr3_aa: CASRRSGMTPTDTQYF
clone_size: many; d_call: TRBD2; j_call: TRBJ2-3; v_call: TRBV7-6; cdr3_nt: TGTGCCAGCAGCGTTAGCGGGAGTGGCACAGATACGCAGTATTTT; cdr3_aa: CASSVSGSGTDTQYF
clone_size: -; d_call: -; j_call: TRBJ1-6; v_call: TRBV20-1; cdr3_nt: TGCAGTGCAACGGGACGGTGGGATAATTCACCCCTCCACTTT; cdr3_aa: CSATGRWDNSPLHF
clone_size: many; d_call: TRBD1; j_call: TRBJ2-7; v_call: TRBV4-3; cdr3_nt: TGCGCCAGCAGCCAAGATTTGGGGACAGGGTTCTACGAGCAGTACTTC; cdr3_aa: CASSQDLGTGFYEQYF
clone_size: many; d_call: -; j_call: TRBJ2-5; v_call: TRBV6-5; cdr3_nt: TGTGCCAGCAGTTACTCTGAGGAAGAGACCCAGTACTTC; cdr3_aa: CASSYSEEETQYF
clone_size: many; d_call: -; j_call: TRBJ1-5; v_call: TRBV11-2; cdr3_nt: TGTGCCAGCAGCTTAGGGTGGGGTAGCAATCAGCCCCAGCATTTT; cdr3_aa: CASSLGWGSNQPQHF
clone_size: many; d_call: TRBD1; j_call: TRBJ1-2; v_call: TRBV2; cdr3_nt: TGTGCCAGCAGTTCCGGGGAGGGGGCCCATGGCTACACCTTC; cdr3_aa: CASSSGEGAHGYTF
clone_size: many; d_call: TRBD1; j_call: TRBJ2-5; v_call: TRBV9; cdr3_nt: TGTGCCAGCAGCCCGGGACAGGGGGCGGAGACCCAGTACTTC; cdr3_aa: CASSPGQGAETQYF
clone_size: many; d_call: TRBD2; j_call: TRBJ2-7; v_call: TRBV2; cdr3_nt: TGTGCCAGCAGTGAAACAGCGGGAGTCTACGAGCAGTACTTC; cdr3_aa: CASSETAGVYEQYF
clone_size: -; d_call: TRBD2; j_call: TRBJ2-1; v_call: TRBV4-2; cdr3_nt: TGTGCCAGCAGCAGCCTCGGGACTAGCGGGGGAAATGAGCAGTTCTTC; cdr3_aa: CASSSLGTSGGNEQFF
clone_size: many; d_call: -; j_call: TRBJ1-2; v_call: TRBV24-1; cdr3_nt: TGTGCCACCAGTGGGCAGGGAGAAGGCTACACCTTC; cdr3_aa: CATSGQGEGYTF
clone_size: few; d_call: TRBD1; j_call: TRBJ2-7; v_call: TRBV5-8; cdr3_nt: TGTGCCACCAAAAAACAGGGGGACGAGCAGTACTTC; cdr3_aa: CATKKQGDEQYF
clone_size: many; d_call: -; j_call: TRBJ2-1; v_call: TRBV24-1; cdr3_nt: TGTGCCACCAGTGATTTTCAACTGGACTCTTACAATGAGCAGTTCTTC; cdr3_aa: CATSDFQLDSYNEQFF